This T cell receptor beta chain was sequenced during a study of T cell repertoires in cytomegalovirus infection. As for the study in general: CMV epitopes that were recently identified and HLA-C-restricted were used alongside well-studied HLA-B-restricted ones.

This clonotype has a handful of counts. Its antigen is not known. Germline CDR1 and CDR2: SGDLS and YYNGEE. This CDR3 is 12 amino acids long. V gave up 7 bases and J gave up 4 bases, with 8 bases separating them. Points from the study as a whole: It was HLA-C-restricted CMV-specific TCR beta clonotypes that dominated the response ex vivo.

TCRdb recomputed calls from the reads with MiXCR, one row per CDR3 protein. The sample has 900,000 to 950,000 distinct CDR3 sequences, roughly 30% seen once. This specimen consisted of cultured CD8+ T cells from PBMCs, obtained from culture after CMV antigen stimulation. The gene calls are TRBV9 and TRBJ2-2; a weak D match, TRBD2 (5 bases). The receptor was isolated from a human donor in good health (CMV status not recorded). Some clones in this sample may be carry-over from other donors' samples. For the CDR3, the DNA is TGTGCCAGCGAAGGGAGCACCGGGGAGCTGTTTTTT. This codes for CASEGSTGELFF.